A single sample gave rise to the 21 T cell receptor beta chains below, sequenced in a study of metastatic and nonmetastatic thyroid tumors. All patients reached thyroid surgery having received no treatment beforehand. With MiXCR, TCRdb called clones anew from the PCR reads. Among over 30,000 clones listed, 18% were seen once. The sequencing input was tumor tissue. All receptors come from a female donor with papillary thyroid cancer or a benign thyroid nodule (not recorded which). Some clones in this sample may be carry-over from other donors' samples.

This clone was counted ten times or more. V gene TRBV7-6 combines with J gene TRBJ2-3; the match to TRBD1 covers 10 bases. CDR1 and CDR2 from the germline V gene are SGHVS and FNYEAQ. V lost 2 bases and J lost 1; bases outside the gene matches: 3. This CDR3 is 16 amino acids long. The CDR3 reads CASSLRTGGGTDTQYF. The CDR3 DNA reads as TGTGCCAGCAGCTTAAGGACAGGGGGAGGCACAGATACGCAGTATTTT.

This clone was seen at least ten times. This sequence joins TRBV19 and TRBJ2-5; a possible D gene is TRBD2 (6 bases). Germline CDR1 reads LNHDA; CDR2 reads SQIVND (reference sequence). V was trimmed by 10 bases and J by 3 bases, leaving 15 bases between them. The CDR3 is 13 residues long. The CDR3 loop reads CATGNAGKETQYF. DNA for the CDR3: TGTGCCACCGGCAACGCGGGGAAAGAGACCCAGTACTTC.

This clone has more than one count but fewer than ten. This chain links TRBV19 with TRBJ2-1; D is undetermined. Germline V gene data show CDR1 as LNHDA and CDR2 as SQIVND (reference sequence). Trimming left V 2 bases short and J 6 bases short, with 11 bases between. The CDR3 consists of 14 residues. DNA for the CDR3: TGTGCCAGTAGTATAACGGCTTTGGCCAATGAGCAGTTCTTC. This sequence encodes CASSITALANEQFF.

This chain's CDR3 is CASSLEDRGDGYTF. The CDR3 region has the DNA TGTGCCAGCAGCTTGGAAGACAGGGGGGACGGCTACACCTTC. This chain joins TRBV7-3 and TRBJ1-2; TRBD1 agrees at 9 bases. This CDR3 has 14 residues. Germline assignment: CDR1 SGHTA and CDR2 FQGTGA. With V trimmed by 3 bases and J by 8 bases, 7 bases remained unmatched.

This clone has a count of ten or more. J is TRBJ1-5 and V is TRBV20-1; D unresolved. The CDR3 totals 13 residues. V lost 3 bases and J lost 3, with 9 bases in between. Germline CDR1 and CDR2: DFQATT and SNEGSKA (reference sequence). The DNA of the CDR3 is TGCAGTGCTAGGGACCGACTCAATCAGCCCCAGCATTTT. Residues: CSARDRLNQPQHF.

This clone was observed many times. CDR3 amino acids: CASSLLSSGLIRNTQYF. CDR3 DNA sequence: TGTGCCAGCAGCTTGTTGTCTAGCGGGCTTATCCGAAATACGCAGTATTTT. The rearrangement uses TRBV5-4 and TRBJ2-3; 8 bases are a match to TRBD2. The germline V gene encodes CDR1 SGHNT and CDR2 YYREEE (reference sequence). This CDR3 region has 17 residues. V gave up 1 base and J gave up 7 bases; unmatched junction bases: 14.

This clone came up many times. A much bigger clone sits one base away, suggesting this may be a read error. CDR3 protein: CAGSPDWGYGYTF. In nucleotides, the CDR3 is TGTGCCGGCAGCCCAGATTGGGGGTATGGCTACACCTTC. The V gene is TRBV7-9, the J gene TRBJ1-2, with a possible D match to TRBD1 (5 bases). Germline V gene sequence: CDR1 SEHNR, CDR2 FQNEAQ (reference sequence). This CDR3 region has 13 residues.

This clone occurred many times. The rearrangement uses TRBV27 and TRBJ2-7; TRBD1 matches 9 bases. The V segment lost 3 bases and the J segment 3 bases; nucleotides outside the gene matches: 12. Germline V gene data show CDR1 as MNHEY and CDR2 as SMNVEV (reference sequence). There are 17 residues in the CDR3. The CDR3 nucleotides read TGTGCCAGCAGTTTGACTGTACCCGGGACAGGGTTCTACGAGCAGTACTTC. As protein: CASSLTVPGTGFYEQYF.

Ten or more counts support this clone. The rearrangement joins TRBV5-1 to TRBJ2-1; D possibly corresponds to TRBD2 (7 bases). Germline V lookup: CDR1 SGHRS, CDR2 YFSETQ. V was trimmed by 4 bases and J by 2 bases, leaving 16 bases between them. The CDR3 has 16 residues. The DNA of the CDR3 is TGCGCCAGCAGCCCGACGGGGGGCGGGACCTACAATGAGCAGTTCTTC. Protein product: CASSPTGGGTYNEQFF.

Concerning this clone itself: It may be a read error: a sequence one base away is much more abundant. The chain combines TRBV11-1 with TRBJ2-1; tentatively, D is TRBD1 (6 bases). The CDR3 totals 16 residues. Germline CDR1 and CDR2: SGHAT and FQDESV (reference sequence). The ends were cut back, 5 bases at V and 4 bases at J, with 18 bases in the middle. This CDR3 is CASSRAFGQLYNEQFF. CDR3 nucleotides: TGTGCCAGCAGCCGGGCTTTTGGACAGCTTTACAATGAGCAGTTCTTC. Together with reference TRBV11-1 and TRBJ2-1, the CDR3 gives the full variable domain: EAEVAQSPRYKITEKSQAVAFWCDPISGHATLYWYRQILGQGPELLVQFQDESVVDDSQLPKDRFSAERLKGVDSTLKIQPAELGDSAMYLCASSRAFGQLYNEQFFGPGTRLTVL.

This clone was counted ten times or more. J is TRBJ1-1 and V is TRBV29-1, with unresolved D. Germline V gives CDR1 SQVTM, CDR2 ANQGSEA. V lost 7 bases and J lost 1, with 16 bases in between. This CDR3 region has 14 residues. This chain's CDR3 is CSAGGLFTNTEAFF. CDR3 coding DNA: TGCAGCGCTGGCGGACTGTTTACGAACACTGAAGCTTTCTTT.

This clone was seen many times. The V gene is TRBV6-1, the J gene TRBJ1-4; 9 bases line up with TRBD1. J lost 4 bases, V lost 6 bases, and 3 bases had no gene match. CDR3 length equals 14 residues. Germline V CDR1 and CDR2: MNHNS, SASEGT. CDR3: CASRVTGGNEKLFF. The CDR3 DNA reads as TGTGCCAGCAGAGTGACAGGGGGTAATGAAAAACTGTTTTTT.

As for this clone: At the DNA level, this CDR3 is encoded by other sequences in the same sample as well. The chain combines TRBV27 with TRBJ2-6, with a possible D match to TRBD1 (6 bases). V was shortened by 3 bases and J by 4 bases, with 19 bases between the two germline ends. This CDR3 has 18 amino acids. Germline V gene lookup returns CDR1 MNHEY and CDR2 SMNVEV (reference sequence). CDR3 coding DNA: TGTGCCAGCAGTTTTCAGAGGACAGCTAGATCCGGGGCCAACGTCCTGACTTTC. This encodes CASSFQRTARSGANVLTF.

The sample holds many counts of this clone. The V gene is TRBV19, the J gene TRBJ1-6, with 7 bases aligning to TRBD1. Trimming took 7 bases from V and 10 from J; bases not matched to a gene: 7. Per germline, CDR1 LNHDA and CDR2 SQIVND (reference sequence). This CDR3 is built from 13 residues. The CDR3 sequence is CASTWDSGSPLHF. In DNA form, the CDR3 reads TGTGCCAGTACGTGGGACAGTGGATCACCCCTCCACTTT.

Many counts were recorded for this clone. The genes are TRBV20-1 and TRBJ2-7, with 8 bases fitting TRBD2. This CDR3 contains 15 residues. V dropped 5 bases and J dropped 6; count of bases not matched to a gene: 15. Germline V gene lookup returns CDR1 DFQATT and CDR2 SNEGSKA (reference sequence). CDR3 nucleotides: TGCAGTGCTGACCCCCAGGCGGGGACTAGTCGCGAGCAGTACTTC. Translating it yields CSADPQAGTSREQYF.

The chain carries TRBV7-9 and TRBJ2-2; a possible D gene is TRBD1 (5 bases). The CDR3 length is 15 residues. Deletions cut 6 bases from V and 4 bases from J, with 15 bases between. CDR1 and CDR2 (germline): SEHNR, FQNEAQ (reference sequence). The CDR3 DNA reads TGTGCCAGCAGACCCGTACAGGTGGGCACCGGGGAGCTGTTTTTT. This gives the protein CASRPVQVGTGELFF.

This chain uses TRBV20-1 with TRBJ1-3, with a tentative D call TRBD1 (6 bases). V lost 3 bases and J lost 4, with 13 bases in between. The germline V gene encodes CDR1 DFQATT and CDR2 SNEGSKA (reference sequence). The CDR3 totals 14 residues. The CDR3 loop reads CSASRRGQGNTIYF. The CDR3 coding sequence is TGCAGTGCTAGTCGCCGGGGACAAGGAAACACCATATATTTT.

This clone has at least ten counts. The rearrangement uses TRBV12-3 or TRBV12-4 and TRBJ2-6; D gene uncertain. This CDR3 contains 12 residues. Trimming took off 9 bases at V and 0 bases at J, with 3 bases between the two ends. The CDR3 region has the DNA TGTGCCAGTGCCTCTGGGGCCAACGTCCTGACTTTC. Encoded protein: CASASGANVLTF.

This sequence joins TRBV20-1 and TRBJ2-3; the D is unclear. Germline CDR1 reads DFQATT; CDR2 reads SNEGSKA (reference sequence). The V end lost 3 bases, the J end lost 10 bases, and 11 bases lay between the germline ends. The CDR3 runs to 11 residues. CDR3 in DNA: TGCAGTGCTAGCCCTTTTTCAGCGCAGTATTTT. Encoded protein: CSASPFSAQYF.

In its sample, this clone was seen many times. The genes are TRBV7-9 and TRBJ2-7; D remains ambiguous. Germline values: CDR1 SEHNR, CDR2 FQNEAQ (reference sequence). This CDR3 contains 11 residues. Trimming pared 4 bases from V and 3 bases from J, leaving 4 bases between. In DNA, the CDR3 is TGTGCCAGCAGCTCCTACTACGAGCAGTACTTC. Its translation is CASSSYYEQYF. The full variable domain, completed using reference TRBV7-9 and TRBJ2-7, is DTGVSQNPRHKITKRGQNVTFRCDPISEHNRLYWYRQTLGQGPEFLTYFQNEAQLEKSRLLSDRFSAERPKGSFSTLEIQRTEQGDSAMYLCASSSYYEQYFGPGTRLTVT.

This clone was seen ten or more times. J is TRBJ2-1 and V is TRBV11-3, with 11 bases matching TRBD1. CDR3 length: 15 residues. V lost 5 bases and J lost 7; bases outside the gene matches: 7. Per the germline V gene, CDR1 is SGHNT and CDR2 is YENEEA. The CDR3 protein is CASSVGQGAANEQFF. The CDR3, as DNA: TGTGCCAGCAGCGTCGGACAGGGGGCGGCAAATGAGCAGTTCTTC. Full variable domain (outside the CDR3, taken from reference TRBV11-3 and TRBJ2-1): EAGVVQSPRYKIIEKKQPVAFWCNPISGHNTLYWYLQNLGQGPELLIRYENEEAVDDSQLPKDRFSAERLKGVDSTLKIQPAELGDSAVYLCASSVGQGAANEQFFGPGTRLTVL.